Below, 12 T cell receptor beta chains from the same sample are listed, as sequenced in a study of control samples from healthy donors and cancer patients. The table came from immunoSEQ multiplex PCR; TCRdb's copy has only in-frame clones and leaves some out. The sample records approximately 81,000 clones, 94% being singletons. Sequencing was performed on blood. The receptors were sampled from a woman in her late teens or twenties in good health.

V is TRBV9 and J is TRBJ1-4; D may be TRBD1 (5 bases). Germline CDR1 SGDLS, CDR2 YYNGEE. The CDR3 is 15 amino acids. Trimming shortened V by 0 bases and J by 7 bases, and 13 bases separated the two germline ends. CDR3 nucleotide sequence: TGTGCCAGCAGCGTAGAGGGCAGGGAGAGTGAAAAACTGTTTTTT. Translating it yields CASSVEGRESEKLFF.

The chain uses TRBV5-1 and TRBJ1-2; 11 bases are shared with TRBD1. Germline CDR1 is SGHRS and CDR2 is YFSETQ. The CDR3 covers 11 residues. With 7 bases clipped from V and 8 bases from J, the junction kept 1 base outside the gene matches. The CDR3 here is CASGTGGGYTF. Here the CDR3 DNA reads TGCGCCAGCGGGACAGGGGGAGGCTACACCTTC. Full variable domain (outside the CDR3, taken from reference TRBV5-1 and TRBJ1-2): KAGVTQTPRYLIKTRGQQVTLSCSPISGHRSVSWYQQTPGQGLQFLFEYFSETQRNKGNFPGRFSGRQFSNSRSEMNVSTLELGDSALYLCASGTGGGYTFGSGTRLTVV.

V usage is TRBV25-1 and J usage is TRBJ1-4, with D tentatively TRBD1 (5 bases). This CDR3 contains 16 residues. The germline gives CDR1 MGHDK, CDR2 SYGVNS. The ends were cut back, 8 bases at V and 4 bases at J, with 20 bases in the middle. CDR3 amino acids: CASSPPGGGLNEKLFF. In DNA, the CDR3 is TGTGCCAGCTCTCCCCCCGGGGGTGGACTTAATGAAAAACTGTTTTTT.

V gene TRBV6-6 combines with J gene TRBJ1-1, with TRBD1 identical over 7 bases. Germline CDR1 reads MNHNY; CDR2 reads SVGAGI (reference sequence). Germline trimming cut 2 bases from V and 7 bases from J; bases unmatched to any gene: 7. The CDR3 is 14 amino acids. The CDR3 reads CASSYVSGGGEAFF. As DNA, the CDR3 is TGTGCCAGCAGTTACGTTTCAGGGGGGGGTGAAGCTTTCTTT.

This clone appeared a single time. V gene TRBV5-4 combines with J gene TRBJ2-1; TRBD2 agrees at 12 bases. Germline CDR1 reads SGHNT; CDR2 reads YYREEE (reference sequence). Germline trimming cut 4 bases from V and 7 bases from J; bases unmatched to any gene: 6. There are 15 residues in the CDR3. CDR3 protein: CASSMTSGSYNEQFF. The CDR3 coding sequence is TGTGCCAGCAGCATGACTAGCGGGAGTTATAATGAGCAGTTCTTC.

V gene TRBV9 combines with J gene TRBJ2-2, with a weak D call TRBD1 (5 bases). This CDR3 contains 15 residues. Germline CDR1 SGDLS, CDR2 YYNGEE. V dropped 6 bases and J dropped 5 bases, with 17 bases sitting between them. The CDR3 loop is CASTFGFDSTGELFF. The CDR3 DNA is TGTGCCAGCACCTTCGGATTTGACAGTACCGGGGAGCTGTTTTTT.

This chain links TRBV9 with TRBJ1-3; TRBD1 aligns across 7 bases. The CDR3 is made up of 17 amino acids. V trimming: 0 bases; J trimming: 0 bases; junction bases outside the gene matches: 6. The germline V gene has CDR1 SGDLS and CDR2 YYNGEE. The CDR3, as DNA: TGTGCCAGCAGCGTAGCGGGGGGACAGTCCTCTGGAAACACCATATATTTT. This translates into CASSVAGGQSSGNTIYF.

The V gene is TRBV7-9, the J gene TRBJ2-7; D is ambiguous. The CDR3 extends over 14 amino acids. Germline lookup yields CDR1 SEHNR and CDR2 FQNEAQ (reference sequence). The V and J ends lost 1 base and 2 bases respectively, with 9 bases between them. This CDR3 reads CASSLVVQPYEQYF. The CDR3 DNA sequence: TGTGCCAGCAGCTTAGTTGTGCAGCCCTACGAGCAGTACTTC.

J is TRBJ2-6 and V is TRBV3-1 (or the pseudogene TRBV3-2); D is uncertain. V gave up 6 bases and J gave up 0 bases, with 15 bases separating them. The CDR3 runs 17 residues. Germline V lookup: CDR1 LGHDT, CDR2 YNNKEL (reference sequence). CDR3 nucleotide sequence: TGTGCCAGCAGACCCGTGGCAGGACCCTCTGGGGCCAACGTCCTGACTTTC. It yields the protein CASRPVAGPSGANVLTF.

The CDR3 protein is CASSFQAGVGGGTQYF. The CDR3 bases are TGTGCCAGCAGTTTCCAAGCGGGAGTAGGAGGAGGTACGCAGTATTTT. V is TRBV28 and J is TRBJ2-3; 8 bases line up with TRBD2. V shed 3 bases and J 8 bases; nucleotides not matched to a gene: 13. Germline loops: CDR1 MDHEN, CDR2 SYDVKM. This CDR3 spans 16 amino acids.

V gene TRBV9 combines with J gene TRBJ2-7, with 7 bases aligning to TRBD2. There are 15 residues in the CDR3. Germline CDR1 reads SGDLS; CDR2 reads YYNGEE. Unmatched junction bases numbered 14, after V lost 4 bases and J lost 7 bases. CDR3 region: CASSRRGGPLDEQYF. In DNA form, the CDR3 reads TGTGCCAGCAGCCGACGGGGAGGGCCCCTCGATGAGCAGTACTTC.

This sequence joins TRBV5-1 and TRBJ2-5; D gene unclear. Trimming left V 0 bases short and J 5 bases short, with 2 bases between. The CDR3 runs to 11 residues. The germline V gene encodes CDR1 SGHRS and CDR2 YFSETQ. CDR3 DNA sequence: TGCGCCAGCAGCTTGGACGAGACCCAGTACTTC. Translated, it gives CASSLDETQYF. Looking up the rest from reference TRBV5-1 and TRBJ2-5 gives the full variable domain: KAGVTQTPRYLIKTRGQQVTLSCSPISGHRSVSWYQQTPGQGLQFLFEYFSETQRNKGNFPGRFSGRQFSNSRSEMNVSTLELGDSALYLCASSLDETQYFGPGTRLLVL.